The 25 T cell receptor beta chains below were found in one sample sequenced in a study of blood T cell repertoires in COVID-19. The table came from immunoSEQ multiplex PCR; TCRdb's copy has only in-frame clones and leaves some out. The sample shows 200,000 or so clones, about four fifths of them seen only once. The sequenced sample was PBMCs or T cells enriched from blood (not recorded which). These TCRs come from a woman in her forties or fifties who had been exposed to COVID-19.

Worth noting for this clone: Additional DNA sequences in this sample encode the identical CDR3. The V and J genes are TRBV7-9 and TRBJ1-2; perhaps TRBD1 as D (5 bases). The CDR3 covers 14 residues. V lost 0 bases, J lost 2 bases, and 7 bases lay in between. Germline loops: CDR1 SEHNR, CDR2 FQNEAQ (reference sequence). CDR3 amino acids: CASSLAGANYGYTF. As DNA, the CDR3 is TGTGCCAGCAGCTTAGCAGGGGCCAACTATGGCTACACCTTC.

CDR3 coding DNA: TGTGCCAGCAGTGACTCCAGGCCGCCCTATGGCTACACCTTC. Translating it yields CASSDSRPPYGYTF. The chain recombines TRBV6-4 with TRBJ1-2; D unresolved. The CDR3 consists of 14 residues. V lost 0 bases and J lost 4, with 9 bases in between. Germline CDR1 is MRHNA and CDR2 is SNTAGT.

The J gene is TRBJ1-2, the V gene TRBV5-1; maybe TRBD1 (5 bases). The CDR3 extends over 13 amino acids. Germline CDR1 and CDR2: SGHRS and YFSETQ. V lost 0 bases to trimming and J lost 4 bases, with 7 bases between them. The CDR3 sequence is CASSLVGGYGYTF. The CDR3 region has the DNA TGCGCCAGCAGCTTGGTCGGGGGCTATGGCTACACCTTC.

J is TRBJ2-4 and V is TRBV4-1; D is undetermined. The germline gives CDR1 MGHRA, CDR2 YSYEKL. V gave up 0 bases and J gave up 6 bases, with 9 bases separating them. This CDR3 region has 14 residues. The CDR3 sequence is CASSQEEAINIQYF. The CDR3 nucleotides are TGCGCCAGCAGCCAAGAAGAGGCTATAAACATTCAGTACTTC.

The CDR3 nucleotides read TGTGCCAGCAGCTTGCACGGGGTACATTCACCCCTCCACTTT. Its protein is CASSLHGVHSPLHF. The chain couples TRBV5-6 to TRBJ1-6; D gene ambiguous. Trimming pared 1 base from V and 8 bases from J, leaving 10 bases between. The CDR3 consists of 14 residues. CDR1 and CDR2 (germline): SGHDT, YYEEEE.

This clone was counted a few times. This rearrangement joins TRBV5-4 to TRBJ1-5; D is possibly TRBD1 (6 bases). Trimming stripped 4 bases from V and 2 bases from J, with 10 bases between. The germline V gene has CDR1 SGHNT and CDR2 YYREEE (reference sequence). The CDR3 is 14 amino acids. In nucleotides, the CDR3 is TGTGCCAGCAGCCCAGGGGTTGGCAATCAGCCCCAGCATTTT. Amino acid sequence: CASSPGVGNQPQHF.

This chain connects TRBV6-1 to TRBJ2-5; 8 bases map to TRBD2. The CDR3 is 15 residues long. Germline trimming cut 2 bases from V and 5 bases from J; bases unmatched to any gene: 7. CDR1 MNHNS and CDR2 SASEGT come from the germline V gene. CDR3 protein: CASSESAGVSETQYF. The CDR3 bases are TGTGCCAGCAGTGAATCAGCGGGGGTAAGCGAGACCCAGTACTTC.

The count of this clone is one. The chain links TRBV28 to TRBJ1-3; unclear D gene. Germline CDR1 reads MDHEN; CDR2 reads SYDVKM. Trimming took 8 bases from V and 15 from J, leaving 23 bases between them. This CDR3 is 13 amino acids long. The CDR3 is CASELPGPRVKYF. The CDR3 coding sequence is TGTGCCAGCGAATTACCAGGCCCGAGAGTCAAATATTTT. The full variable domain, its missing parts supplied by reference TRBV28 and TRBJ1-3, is DVKVTQSSRYLVKRTGEKVFLECVQDMDHENMFWYRQDPGLGLRLIYFSYDVKMKEKGDIPEGYSVSREKKERFSLILESASTNQTSMYLCASELPGPRVKYFGEGSWLTVV.

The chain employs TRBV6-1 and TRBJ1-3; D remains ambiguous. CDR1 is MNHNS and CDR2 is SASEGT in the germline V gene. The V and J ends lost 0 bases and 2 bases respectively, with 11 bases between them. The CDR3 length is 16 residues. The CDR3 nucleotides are TGTGCCAGCAGTGAAGCATCCTCAGGTACTGGAAACACCATATATTTT. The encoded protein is CASSEASSGTGNTIYF.

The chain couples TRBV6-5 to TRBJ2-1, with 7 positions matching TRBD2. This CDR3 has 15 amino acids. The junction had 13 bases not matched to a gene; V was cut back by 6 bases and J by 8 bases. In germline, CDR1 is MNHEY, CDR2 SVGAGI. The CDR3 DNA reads TGTGCCAGCAGCCAGAGGGAGGGTTGGTCATATGAGCAGTTCTTC. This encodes CASSQREGWSYEQFF.

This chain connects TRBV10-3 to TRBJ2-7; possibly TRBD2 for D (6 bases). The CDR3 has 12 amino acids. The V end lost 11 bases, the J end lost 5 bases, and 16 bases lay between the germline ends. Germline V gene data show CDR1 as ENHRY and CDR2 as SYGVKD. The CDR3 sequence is CAYGPGGDEQYF. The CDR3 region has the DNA TGTGCCTATGGGCCAGGAGGGGACGAGCAGTACTTC.

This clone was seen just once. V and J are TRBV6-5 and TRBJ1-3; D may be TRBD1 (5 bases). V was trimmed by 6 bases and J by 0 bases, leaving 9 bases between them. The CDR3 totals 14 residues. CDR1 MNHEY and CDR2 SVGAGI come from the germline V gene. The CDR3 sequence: CASSVDSSGNTIYF. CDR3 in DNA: TGTGCCAGCAGCGTAGACAGCTCTGGAAACACCATATATTTT.

The CDR3 bases are TGTGCCATCACTGACAGGGGGTATGGCTACACCTTC. Translated, it gives CAITDRGYGYTF. The V and J genes are TRBV10-3 and TRBJ1-2; TRBD1 matches at 9 bases. With V trimmed by 7 bases and J by 5 bases, 2 bases remained unmatched. The germline CDR1 and CDR2 sequences are ENHRY and SYGVKD. The CDR3 runs to 12 residues.

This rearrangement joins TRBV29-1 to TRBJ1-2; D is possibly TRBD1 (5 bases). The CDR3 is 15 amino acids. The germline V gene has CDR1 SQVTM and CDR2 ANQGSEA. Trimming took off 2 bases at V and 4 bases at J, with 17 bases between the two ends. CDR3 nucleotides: TGCAGCGTTGAATTAATGGATTCGGGGGTCTATGGCTACACCTTC. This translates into CSVELMDSGVYGYTF.

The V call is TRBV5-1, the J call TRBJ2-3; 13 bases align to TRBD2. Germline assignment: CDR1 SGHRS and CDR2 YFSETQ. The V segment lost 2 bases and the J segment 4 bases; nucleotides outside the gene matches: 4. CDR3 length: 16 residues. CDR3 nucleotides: TGCGCCAGCAGCTTCACTAGCGGGGGGGCCGCAGATACGCAGTATTTT. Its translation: CASSFTSGGAADTQYF.

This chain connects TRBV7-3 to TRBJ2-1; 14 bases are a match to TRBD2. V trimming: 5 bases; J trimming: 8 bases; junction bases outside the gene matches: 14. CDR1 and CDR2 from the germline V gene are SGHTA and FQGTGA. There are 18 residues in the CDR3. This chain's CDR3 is CASSLRPLTSGGADEQFF. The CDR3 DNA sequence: TGTGCCAGCAGCCTGCGCCCGTTGACTAGCGGGGGGGCGGATGAGCAGTTCTTC.

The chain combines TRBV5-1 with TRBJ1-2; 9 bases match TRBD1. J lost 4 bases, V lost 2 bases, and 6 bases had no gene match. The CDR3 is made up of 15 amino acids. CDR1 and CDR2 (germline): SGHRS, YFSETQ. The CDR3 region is CASSFGDRGVYGYTF. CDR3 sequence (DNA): TGCGCCAGCAGCTTCGGTGACAGGGGGGTCTATGGCTACACCTTC.

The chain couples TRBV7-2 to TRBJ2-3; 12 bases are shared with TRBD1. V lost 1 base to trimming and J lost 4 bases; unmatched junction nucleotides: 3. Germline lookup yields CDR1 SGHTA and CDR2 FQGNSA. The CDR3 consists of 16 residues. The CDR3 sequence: CASSLVGTGGPDTQYF. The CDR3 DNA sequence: TGTGCCAGCAGCTTAGTGGGGACAGGGGGCCCAGATACGCAGTATTTT.

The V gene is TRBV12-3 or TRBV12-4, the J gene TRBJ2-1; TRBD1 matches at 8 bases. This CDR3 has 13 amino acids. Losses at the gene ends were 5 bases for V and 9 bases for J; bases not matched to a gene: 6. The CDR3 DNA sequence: TGTGCCAGCAGTCAGGACAGGGACCGTGAGCAGTTCTTC. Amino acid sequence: CASSQDRDREQFF.

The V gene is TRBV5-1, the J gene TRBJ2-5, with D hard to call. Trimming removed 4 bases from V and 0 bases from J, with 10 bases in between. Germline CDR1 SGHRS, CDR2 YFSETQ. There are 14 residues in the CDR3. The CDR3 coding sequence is TGCGCCAGCAGCAAATTCCAGGACCAAGAGACCCAGTACTTC. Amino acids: CASSKFQDQETQYF.

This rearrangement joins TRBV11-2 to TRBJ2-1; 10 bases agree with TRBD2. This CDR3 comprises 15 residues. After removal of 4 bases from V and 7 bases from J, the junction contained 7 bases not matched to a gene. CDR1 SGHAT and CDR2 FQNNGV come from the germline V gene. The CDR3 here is CASSSIAGGPNEQFF. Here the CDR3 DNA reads TGTGCCAGCAGCTCTATAGCGGGGGGACCTAATGAGCAGTTCTTC.

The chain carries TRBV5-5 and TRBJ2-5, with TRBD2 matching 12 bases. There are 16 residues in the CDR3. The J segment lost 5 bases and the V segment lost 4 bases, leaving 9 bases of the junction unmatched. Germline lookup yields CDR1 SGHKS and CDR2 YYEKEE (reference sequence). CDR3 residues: CASSQTSGGLRETQYF. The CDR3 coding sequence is TGTGCCAGCAGCCAGACTAGCGGGGGTCTTCGGGAGACCCAGTACTTC.

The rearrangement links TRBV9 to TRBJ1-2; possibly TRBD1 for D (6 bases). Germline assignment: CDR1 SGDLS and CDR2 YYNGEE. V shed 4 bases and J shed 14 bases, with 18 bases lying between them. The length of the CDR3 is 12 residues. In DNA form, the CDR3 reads TGTGCCAGCAGCACCGACCGACAGGCACATACCTTC. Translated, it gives CASSTDRQAHTF. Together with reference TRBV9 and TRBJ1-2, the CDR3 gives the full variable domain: DSGVTQTPKHLITATGQRVTLRCSPRSGDLSVYWYQQSLDQGLQFLIQYYNGEERAKGNILERFSAQQFPDLHSELNLSSLELGDSALYFCASSTDRQAHTFGSGTRLTVV.

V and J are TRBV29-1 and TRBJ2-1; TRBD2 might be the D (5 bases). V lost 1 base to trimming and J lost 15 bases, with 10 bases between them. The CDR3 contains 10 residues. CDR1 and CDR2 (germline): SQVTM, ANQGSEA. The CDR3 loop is CSVEVRGRFF. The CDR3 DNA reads TGCAGCGTTGAAGTACGAGGGCGGTTCTTC.

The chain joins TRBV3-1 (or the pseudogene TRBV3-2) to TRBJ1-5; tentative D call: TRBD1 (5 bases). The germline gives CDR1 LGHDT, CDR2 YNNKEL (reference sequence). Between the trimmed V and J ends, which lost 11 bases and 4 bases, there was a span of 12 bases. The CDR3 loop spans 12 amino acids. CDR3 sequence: CASGVRNQPQHF. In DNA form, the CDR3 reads TGTGCCTCGGGGGTAAGGAATCAGCCCCAGCATTTT.